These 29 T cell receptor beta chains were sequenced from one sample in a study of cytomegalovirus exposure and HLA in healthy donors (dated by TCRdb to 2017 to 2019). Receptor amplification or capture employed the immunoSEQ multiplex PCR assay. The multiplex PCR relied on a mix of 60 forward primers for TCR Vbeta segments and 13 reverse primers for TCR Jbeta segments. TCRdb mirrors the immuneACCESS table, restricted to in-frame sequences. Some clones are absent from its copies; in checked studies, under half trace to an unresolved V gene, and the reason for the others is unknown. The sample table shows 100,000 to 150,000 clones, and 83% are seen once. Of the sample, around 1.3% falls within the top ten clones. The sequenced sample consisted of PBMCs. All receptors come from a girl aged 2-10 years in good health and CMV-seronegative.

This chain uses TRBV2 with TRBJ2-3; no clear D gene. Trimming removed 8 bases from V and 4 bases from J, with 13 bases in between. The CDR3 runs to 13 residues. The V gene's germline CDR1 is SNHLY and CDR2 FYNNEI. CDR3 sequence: CASRPGIPDTQYF. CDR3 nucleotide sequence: TGTGCCAGCCGTCCCGGTATCCCAGATACGCAGTATTTT.

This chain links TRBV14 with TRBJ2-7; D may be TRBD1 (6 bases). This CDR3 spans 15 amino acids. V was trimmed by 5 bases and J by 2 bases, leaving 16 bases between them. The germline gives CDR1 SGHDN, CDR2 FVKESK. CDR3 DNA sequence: TGTGCCAGCAGCACGTTTCTGGGGGACACCTACGAGCAGTACTTC. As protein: CASSTFLGDTYEQYF.

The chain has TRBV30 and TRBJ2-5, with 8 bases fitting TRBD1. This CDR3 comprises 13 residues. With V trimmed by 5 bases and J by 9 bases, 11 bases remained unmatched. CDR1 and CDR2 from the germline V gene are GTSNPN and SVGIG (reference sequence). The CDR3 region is CAWAGQGLMAQYF. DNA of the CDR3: TGTGCCTGGGCCGGACAGGGTCTGATGGCCCAGTACTTC. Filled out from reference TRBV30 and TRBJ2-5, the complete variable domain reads SQTIHQWPATLVQPVGSPLSLECTVEGTSNPNLYWYRQAAGRGLQLLFYSVGIGQISSEVPQNLSASRPQDRQFILSSKKLLLSDSGFYLCAWAGQGLMAQYFGPGTRLLVL.

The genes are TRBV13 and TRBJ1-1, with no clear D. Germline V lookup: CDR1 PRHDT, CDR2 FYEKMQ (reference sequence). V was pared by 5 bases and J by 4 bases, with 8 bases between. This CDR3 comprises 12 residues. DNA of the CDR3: TGTGCCAGCAGCCCGCAGCGCACTGAAGCTTTCTTT. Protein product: CASSPQRTEAFF.

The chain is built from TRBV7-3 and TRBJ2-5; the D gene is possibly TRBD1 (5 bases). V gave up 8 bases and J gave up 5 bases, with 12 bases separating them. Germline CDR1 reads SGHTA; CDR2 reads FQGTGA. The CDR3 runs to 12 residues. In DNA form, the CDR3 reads TGTGCCAGCGGGGTACCAGGGGAGACCCAGTACTTC. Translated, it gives CASGVPGETQYF.

Written as DNA, the CDR3 is TGTGCCACCAGCAGAGAGACAGGTGCCTACAATGAGCAGTTCTTC. Protein product: CATSRETGAYNEQFF. The chain couples TRBV15 to TRBJ2-1, with D perhaps matching TRBD1 (6 bases). Germline V CDR1 and CDR2: LNHNV, YYDKDF (reference sequence). The CDR3 is made up of 15 amino acids. V dropped 0 bases and J dropped 2 bases, with 8 bases sitting between them.

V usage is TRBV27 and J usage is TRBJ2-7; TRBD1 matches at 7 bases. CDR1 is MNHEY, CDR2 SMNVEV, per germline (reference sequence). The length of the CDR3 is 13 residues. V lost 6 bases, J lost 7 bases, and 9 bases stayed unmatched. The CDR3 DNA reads TGTGCCAGCAGCTATGGAAGGGGGCTGGAGCAGTACTTC. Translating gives CASSYGRGLEQYF.

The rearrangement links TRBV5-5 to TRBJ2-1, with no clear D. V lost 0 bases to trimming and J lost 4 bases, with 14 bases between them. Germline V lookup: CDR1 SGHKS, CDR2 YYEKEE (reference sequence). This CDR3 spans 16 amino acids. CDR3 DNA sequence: TGTGCCAGCAGCTTGGGGATTTGGGCACGTTACAATGAGCAGTTCTTC. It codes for CASSLGIWARYNEQFF.

The CDR3 sequence is CSVDFRAASYNEQFF. CDR3 in DNA: TGCAGCGTTGACTTCAGGGCCGCGTCCTACAATGAGCAGTTCTTC. The chain combines TRBV29-1 with TRBJ2-1; possibly TRBD1 for D (5 bases). CDR3 size: 15 residues. The ends were cut back, 3 bases at V and 1 base at J, with 13 bases in the middle. In germline, CDR1 is SQVTM, CDR2 ANQGSEA.

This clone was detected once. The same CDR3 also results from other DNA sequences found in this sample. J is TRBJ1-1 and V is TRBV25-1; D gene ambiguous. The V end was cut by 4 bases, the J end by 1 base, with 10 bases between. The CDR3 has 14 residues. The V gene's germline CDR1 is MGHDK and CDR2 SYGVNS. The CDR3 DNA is TGTGCCAGCAGTGCAGGCTACCAGAACACTGAAGCTTTCTTT. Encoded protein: CASSAGYQNTEAFF.

DNA of the CDR3: TGTGCTAGTGGTTTGTTTATATTTAGTATCGGAGCTCCGGGGTATGGCTACACCTTC. Translation: CASGLFIFSIGAPGYGYTF. The chain recombines TRBV12-5 with TRBJ1-2; the D is unclear. V was cut by 2 bases and J by 5 bases, with 27 bases left in between. The germline gives CDR1 LGHNT, CDR2 FRNRAP. This CDR3 has 19 amino acids. The full variable domain, rest sourced from reference TRBV12-5 and TRBJ1-2, is DARVTQTPRHKVTEMGQEVTMRCQPILGHNTVFWYRQTMMQGLELLAYFRNRAPLDDSGMPKDRFSAEMPDATLATLKIQPSEPRDSAVYFCASGLFIFSIGAPGYGYTFGSGTRLTVV.

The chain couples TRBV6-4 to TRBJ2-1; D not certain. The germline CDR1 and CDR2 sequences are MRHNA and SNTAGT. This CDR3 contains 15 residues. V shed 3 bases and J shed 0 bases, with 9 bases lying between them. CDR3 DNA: TGTGCCAGCAGTGAGGCCCTCAGCTCCTACAATGAGCAGTTCTTC. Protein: CASSEALSSYNEQFF.

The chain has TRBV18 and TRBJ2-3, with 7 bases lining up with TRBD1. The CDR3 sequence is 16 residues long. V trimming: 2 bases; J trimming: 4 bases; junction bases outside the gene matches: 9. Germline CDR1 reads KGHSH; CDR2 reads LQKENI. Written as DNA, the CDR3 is TGTGCCAGCTCACCAATCCAGACAGGGTTATCAGATACGCAGTATTTT. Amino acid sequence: CASSPIQTGLSDTQYF.

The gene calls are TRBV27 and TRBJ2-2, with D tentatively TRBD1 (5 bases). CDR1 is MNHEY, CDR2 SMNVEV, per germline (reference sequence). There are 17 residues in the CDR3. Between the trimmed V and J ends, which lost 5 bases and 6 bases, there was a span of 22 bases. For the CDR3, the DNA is TGTGCCAGCAGTAGGTTGGGGCGGAGCGCGGCGGCCGGGGAGCTGTTTTTT. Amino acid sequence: CASSRLGRSAAAGELFF.

The CDR3 sequence: CASSQTGDLNIQYF. The DNA of the CDR3 is TGTGCCAGCAGCCAAACGGGAGACCTAAACATTCAGTACTTC. The V call is TRBV4-2, the J call TRBJ2-4; TRBD2 might be the D (6 bases). CDR3 length: 14 amino acids. Trimming removed 2 bases from V and 6 bases from J, with 11 bases in between. Germline V lookup: CDR1 LGHNA, CDR2 YNFKEQ.

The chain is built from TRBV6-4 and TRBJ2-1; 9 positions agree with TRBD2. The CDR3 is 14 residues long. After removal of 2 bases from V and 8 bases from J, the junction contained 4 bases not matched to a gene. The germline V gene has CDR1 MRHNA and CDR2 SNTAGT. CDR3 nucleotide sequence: TGTGCCAGCAGTGACGGCGGGGGGGCCGATGAGCAGTTCTTC. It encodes CASSDGGGADEQFF.

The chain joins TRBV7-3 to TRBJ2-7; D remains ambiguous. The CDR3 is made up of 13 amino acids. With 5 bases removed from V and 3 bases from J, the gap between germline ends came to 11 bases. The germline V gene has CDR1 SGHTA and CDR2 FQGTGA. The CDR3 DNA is TGTGCCAGCAGCATAATCCCATTCTACGAGCAGTACTTC. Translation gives CASSIIPFYEQYF.

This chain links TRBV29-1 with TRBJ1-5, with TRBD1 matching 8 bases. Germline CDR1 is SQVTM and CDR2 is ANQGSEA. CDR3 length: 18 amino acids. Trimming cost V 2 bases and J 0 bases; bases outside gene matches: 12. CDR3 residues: CSVEYWDRTLYSNQPQHF. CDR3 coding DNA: TGCAGCGTTGAATACTGGGACAGGACGCTGTATAGCAATCAGCCCCAGCATTTT.

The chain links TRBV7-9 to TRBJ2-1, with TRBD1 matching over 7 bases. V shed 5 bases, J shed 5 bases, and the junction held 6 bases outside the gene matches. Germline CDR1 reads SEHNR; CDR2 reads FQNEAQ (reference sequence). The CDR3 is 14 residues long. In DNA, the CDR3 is TGTGCCAGCAGCGCTGACAGGGACCACAATGAGCAGTTCTTC. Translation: CASSADRDHNEQFF.

DNA of the CDR3: TGTGCCCCTGGACAGATAAGCCATAATTCACCCCTCCACTTT. Translation: CAPGQISHNSPLHF. The V and J genes are TRBV10-3 and TRBJ1-6; maybe TRBD1 (6 bases). Trimming removed 11 bases at V and 5 bases at J, with 16 bases between. Germline V gene lookup returns CDR1 ENHRY and CDR2 SYGVKD. The CDR3 covers 14 residues.

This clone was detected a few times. CDR3 DNA: TGCGCCAGCAAAGGTCCGGGGGACGAGCAGTTCTTC. This sequence encodes CASKGPGDEQFF. The chain couples TRBV4-1 to TRBJ2-1, with TRBD2 as a possible D gene (6 bases). Trimming took 7 bases from V and 10 from J, leaving 14 bases between them. The germline gives CDR1 MGHRA, CDR2 YSYEKL. The CDR3 covers 12 residues.

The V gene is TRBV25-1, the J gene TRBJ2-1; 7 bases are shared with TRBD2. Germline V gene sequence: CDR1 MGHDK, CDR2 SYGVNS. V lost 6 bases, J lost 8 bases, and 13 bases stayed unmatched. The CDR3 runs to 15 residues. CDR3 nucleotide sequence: TGTGCCAGCAGGGCCCCCCCTAGCGGCAAAGATGAGCAGTTCTTC. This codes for CASRAPPSGKDEQFF.

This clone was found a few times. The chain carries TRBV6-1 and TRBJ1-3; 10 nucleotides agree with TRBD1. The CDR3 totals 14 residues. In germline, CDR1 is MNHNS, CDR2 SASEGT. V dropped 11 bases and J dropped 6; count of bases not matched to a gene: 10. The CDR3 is CAFGGTGDINTIYF. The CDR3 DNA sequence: TGTGCCTTCGGCGGGACAGGGGATATAAACACCATATATTTT.

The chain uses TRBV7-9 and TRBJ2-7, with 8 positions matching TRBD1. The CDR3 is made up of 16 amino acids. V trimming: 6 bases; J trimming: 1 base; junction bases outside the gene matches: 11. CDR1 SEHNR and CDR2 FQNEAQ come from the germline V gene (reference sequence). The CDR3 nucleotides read TGTGCCAGCAGTCCTACCGGGACAGGACGTTCCTACGAGCAGTACTTC. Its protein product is CASSPTGTGRSYEQYF.

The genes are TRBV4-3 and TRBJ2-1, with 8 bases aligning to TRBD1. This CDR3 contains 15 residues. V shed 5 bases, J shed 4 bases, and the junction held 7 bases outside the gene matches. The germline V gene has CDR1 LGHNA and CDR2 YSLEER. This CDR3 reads CASSTDRELYNEQFF. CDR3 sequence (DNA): TGCGCCAGCAGCACGGACAGGGAGCTTTACAATGAGCAGTTCTTC.

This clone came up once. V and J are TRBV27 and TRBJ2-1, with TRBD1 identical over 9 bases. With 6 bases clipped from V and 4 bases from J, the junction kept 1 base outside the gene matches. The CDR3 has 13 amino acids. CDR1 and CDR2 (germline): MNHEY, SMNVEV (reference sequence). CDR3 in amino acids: CASRGTGYNEQFF. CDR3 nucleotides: TGTGCCAGCAGAGGGACAGGGTACAATGAGCAGTTCTTC.

The CDR3 spells CASSEAVGDRSGYGYTF. The CDR3 DNA sequence: TGTGCCAGCAGTGAAGCGGTAGGAGACAGGAGTGGCTATGGCTACACCTTC. This rearrangement joins TRBV2 to TRBJ1-2, with TRBD1 as a possible D gene (6 bases). CDR3 length: 17 residues. The V gene lost 0 bases and the J gene lost 4 bases, with 18 bases spanning the gap. From germline, CDR1 is SNHLY and CDR2 FYNNEI.

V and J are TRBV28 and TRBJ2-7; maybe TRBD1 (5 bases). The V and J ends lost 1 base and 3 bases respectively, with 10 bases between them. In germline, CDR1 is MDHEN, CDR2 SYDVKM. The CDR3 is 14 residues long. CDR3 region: CASSLSPGYYEQYF. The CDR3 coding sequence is TGTGCCAGCAGTTTATCGCCAGGGTACTACGAGCAGTACTTC.

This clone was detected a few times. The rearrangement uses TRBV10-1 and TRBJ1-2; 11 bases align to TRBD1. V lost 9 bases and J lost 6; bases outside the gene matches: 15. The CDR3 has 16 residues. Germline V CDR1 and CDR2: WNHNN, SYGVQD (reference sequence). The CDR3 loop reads CARRTWTGGAYNGYTF. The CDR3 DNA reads TGCGCCAGAAGAACTTGGACAGGGGGCGCATATAATGGCTACACCTTC.